The clone carrying this TCR beta chain was detected only a few times. The source of the sample is a study of human T cells and chemical hapten exposure. Trimming stripped 3 bases from V and 4 bases from J, with 17 bases between. There are 15 residues in the CDR3. The germline V gene has CDR1 DFQATT and CDR2 SNEGSKA (reference sequence). Sample time point: healthy volunteer bleed at 6 weeks. The authors extracted total RNA from unfractionated whole blood. TCRdb re-analysed the RACE reads in MiXCR, keeping a single row per CDR3 protein. The data hold about 77,000 distinct CDR3 sequences, with 8.5% to 10% observed a single time.

The clonotype comes from a female donor in good health. Some clones in this sample may be carry-over from other donors' samples. The sample comprised whole blood. The V call is TRBV20-1, the J call TRBJ2-3; D ambiguous. CDR3 DNA sequence: TGCAGTGCTAGGCCGGTGTCCCAGTGGCCAGATACGCAGTATTTT. Encoded protein: CSARPVSQWPDTQYF.